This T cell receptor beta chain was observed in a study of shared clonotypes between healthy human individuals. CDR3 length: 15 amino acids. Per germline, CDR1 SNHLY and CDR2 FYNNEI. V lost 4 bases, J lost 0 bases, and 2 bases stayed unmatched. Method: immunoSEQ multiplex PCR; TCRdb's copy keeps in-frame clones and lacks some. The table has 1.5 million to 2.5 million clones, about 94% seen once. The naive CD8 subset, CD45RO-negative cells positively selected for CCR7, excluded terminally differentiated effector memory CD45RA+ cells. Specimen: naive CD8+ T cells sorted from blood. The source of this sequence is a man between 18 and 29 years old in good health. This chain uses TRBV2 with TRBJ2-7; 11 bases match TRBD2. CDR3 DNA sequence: TGTGCCAGCAGTGTTAGCGGGGGGGGCTCCTACGAGCAGTACTTC. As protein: CASSVSGGGSYEQYF.